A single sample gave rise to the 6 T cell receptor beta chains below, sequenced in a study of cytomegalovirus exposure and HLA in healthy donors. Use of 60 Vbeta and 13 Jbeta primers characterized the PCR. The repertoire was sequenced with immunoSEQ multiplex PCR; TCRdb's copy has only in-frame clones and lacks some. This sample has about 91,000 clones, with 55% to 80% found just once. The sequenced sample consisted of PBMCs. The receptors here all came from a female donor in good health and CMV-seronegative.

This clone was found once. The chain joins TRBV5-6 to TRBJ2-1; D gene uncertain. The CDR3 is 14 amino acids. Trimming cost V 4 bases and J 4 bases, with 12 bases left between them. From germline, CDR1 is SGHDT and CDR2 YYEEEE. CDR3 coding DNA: TGTGCCAGCAGCCCCCTGACTCCGTACAATGAGCAGTTCTTC. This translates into CASSPLTPYNEQFF.

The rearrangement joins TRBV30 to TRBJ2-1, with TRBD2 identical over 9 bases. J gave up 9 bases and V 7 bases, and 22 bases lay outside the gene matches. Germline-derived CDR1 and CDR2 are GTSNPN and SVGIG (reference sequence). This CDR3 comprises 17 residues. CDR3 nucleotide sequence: TGTGCCTTTCAGACAGGGCCGGGACTAGCTTTTGAGGGTGAGCAGTTCTTC. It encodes CAFQTGPGLAFEGEQFF.

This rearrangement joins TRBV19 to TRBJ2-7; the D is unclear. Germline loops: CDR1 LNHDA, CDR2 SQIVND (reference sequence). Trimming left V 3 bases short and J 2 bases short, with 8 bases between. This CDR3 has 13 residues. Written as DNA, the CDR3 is TGTGCCAGTAGTATCGACATTACCTACGAGCAGTACTTC. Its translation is CASSIDITYEQYF.

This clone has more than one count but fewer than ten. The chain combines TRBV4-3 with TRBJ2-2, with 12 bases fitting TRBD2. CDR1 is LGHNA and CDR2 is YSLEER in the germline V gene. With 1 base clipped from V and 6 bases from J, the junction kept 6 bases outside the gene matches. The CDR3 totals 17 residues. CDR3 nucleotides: TGCGCCAGCAGCCAAGGGCTAGCGGGGGGGCTTGCCGGGGAGCTGTTTTTT. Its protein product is CASSQGLAGGLAGELFF.

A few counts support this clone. The CDR3 bases are TGTGCCAGCAGCTCCCTCCTAGCGGGAGGAGATACGCAGTATTTT. It encodes CASSSLLAGGDTQYF. J is TRBJ2-3 and V is TRBV7-3; 11 nucleotides agree with TRBD2. The V gene's germline CDR1 is SGHTA and CDR2 FQGTGA. V lost 4 bases and J lost 5; bases outside the gene matches: 5. This CDR3 is 15 amino acids long.

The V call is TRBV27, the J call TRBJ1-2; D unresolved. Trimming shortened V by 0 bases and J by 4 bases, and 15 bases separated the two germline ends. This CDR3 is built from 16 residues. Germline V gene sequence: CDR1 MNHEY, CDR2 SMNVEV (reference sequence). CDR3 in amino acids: CASSLSMAPPGYGYTF. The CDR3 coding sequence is TGTGCCAGCAGTTTATCGATGGCTCCCCCGGGCTATGGCTACACCTTC.